This T cell receptor beta chain was retrieved from a study of cytomegalovirus exposure and HLA in healthy donors. Study-wide context: The same platform was used for the 110 or so validation repertoires as for the 666 first-cohort repertoires, as reported in a later analysis. Findings and limits, study-wide: Cytomegalovirus status was reportedly diagnosed by the classifier with high sensitivity and specificity. Confirmation was obtained in vitro that a few CMV-associated chains are specific for CMV antigens. Subsequent analysis of the approximately 120 validation repertoires found a tendency for first-cohort TCR clusters to co-occur.

Note on this clone: Its antigen is undetermined.

The CDR3 runs 14 residues. CDR1 is ENHRY, CDR2 SYGVKD, per germline. The V segment lost 6 bases and the J segment 0 bases; nucleotides outside the gene matches: 3. Generated by immunoSEQ multiplex PCR, the TCRdb table keeps only in-frame clones and is missing some. The table records 130,000 or so clones, approximately 90% of them present only once. The clonotype comes from a woman between 25 and 40 years old in good health and CMV-seropositive. V gene TRBV10-3 combines with J gene TRBJ1-2; TRBD1 matches at 8 bases. Specimen: PBMCs. CDR3 sequence reads: CAIRWDRTNYGYTF. Here the CDR3 DNA reads TGTGCCATCAGATGGGACAGGACTAACTATGGCTACACCTTC.